The source of this T cell receptor (beta chain) is a study of blood T cells in healthy people across ages. This CDR3 comprises 12 residues. Trimming stripped 5 bases from V and 5 bases from J, with 7 bases between. The V gene's germline CDR1 is LGHDT and CDR2 YNNKEL (reference sequence). The use of a sample-barcoded 5' primer and a J-beta primer mix characterized a second PCR of about 6 to 12 cycles. TCRdb fed the 5' RACE reads into MiXCR, producing one record per CDR3 protein. The sample has roughly 700,000 distinct CDR3 sequences; roughly 25% are singletons. These data were also reused for a study on T cells of mothers and their children.

This sequence originates from a boy between 10 and 17 years old in good health. The sample comprised blood. The rearrangement uses TRBV3-1 and TRBJ1-5, with D unclear. The CDR3 DNA is TGTGCCAGCAGCGAGAGGGATCAGCCCCAGCATTTT. Protein: CASSERDQPQHF.